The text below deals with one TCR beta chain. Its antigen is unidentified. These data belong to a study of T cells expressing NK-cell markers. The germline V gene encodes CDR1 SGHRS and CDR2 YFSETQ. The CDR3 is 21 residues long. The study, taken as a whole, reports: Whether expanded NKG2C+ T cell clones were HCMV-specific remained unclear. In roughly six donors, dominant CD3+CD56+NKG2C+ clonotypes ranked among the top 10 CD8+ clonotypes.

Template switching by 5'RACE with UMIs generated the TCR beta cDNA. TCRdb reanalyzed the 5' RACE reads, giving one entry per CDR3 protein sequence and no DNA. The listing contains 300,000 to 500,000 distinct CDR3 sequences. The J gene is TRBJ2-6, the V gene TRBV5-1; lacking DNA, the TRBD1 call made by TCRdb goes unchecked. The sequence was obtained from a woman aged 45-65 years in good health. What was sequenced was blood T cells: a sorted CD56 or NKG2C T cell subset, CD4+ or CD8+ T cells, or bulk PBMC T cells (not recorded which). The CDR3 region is CASSRTGFNRGRLSGANVLTF.